This TCR beta chain stems from a study of cytomegalovirus exposure and HLA in healthy donors. About the research overall: About 84% of more than 300 genotyped donors fell in the Caucasian-associated ancestry cluster.

PCR employed 60 Vbeta and 13 Jbeta primers. Sequencing used immunoSEQ multiplex PCR; TCRdb keeps in-frame clones, though not all of them. The repertoire includes 75,000 to 80,000 clones, 78% of them detected once, and 1.5% to 2% sits in the top ten. Broader study findings: It was reportedly the case that the classifier diagnosed cytomegalovirus status with high specificity and sensitivity.

V was shortened by 6 bases and J by 0 bases, with 12 bases between the two germline ends. CDR3 length equals 15 residues. CDR1 and CDR2 from the germline V gene are SNHLY and FYNNEI. Note on this clone: Its antigen is unknown.

The source is a man aged 40-55 years in good health and CMV-seronegative. The sample was PBMCs. This rearrangement joins TRBV2 to TRBJ1-3; D gene unclear. The CDR3 DNA reads as TGTGCCAGCAGCCAGCGTGCCACCTCTGGAAACACCATATATTTT. This translates into CASSQRATSGNTIYF.